One sample yielded the 20 T cell receptor beta chains listed below, sequenced in a study of T-cell reconstitution after alpha-beta-depleted transplantation in children. It was with unique molecular identifiers that the TCRbeta library was prepared. TCRdb independently ran MiXCR on the PCR reads; one entry per CDR3 protein. The profile covers 500,000 to 600,000 distinct CDR3 sequences, with 27% appearing a single time and 36% taken by the ten largest. Sequenced material: PBMCs, taken before TCRalphabeta/CD19-depleted stem cell transplant. Every receptor here comes from a boy younger than two with Wiskott-Aldrich syndrome, due to receive a stem cell transplant.

This clonotype was detected a few times. V usage is TRBV7-2 and J usage is TRBJ1-2; tentatively, D is TRBD1 (6 bases). The CDR3 spans 13 residues. Trimming took 5 bases from V and 5 from J, leaving 12 bases between them. The V gene's germline CDR1 is SGHTA and CDR2 FQGNSA. CDR3 nucleotides: TGTGCCAGCAGCATGACAGGAGGATATGGCTACACCTTC. This codes for CASSMTGGYGYTF.

This clonotype was seen only a few times. The germline gene is not matched at one end of the junction; a read error may be the cause. V and J are TRBV28 and TRBJ1-4; D not resolved. CDR1 is MDHEN and CDR2 is SYDVKM in the germline V gene. The CDR3 sequence is 13 residues long. The CDR3 sequence is CASLARAATGKLF. CDR3 nucleotide sequence: TGTGCCAGCCTTGCGAGGGCAGCCACTGGGAAACTGTTT.

The genes are TRBV5-1 and TRBJ2-7; tentative D call: TRBD1 (6 bases). This CDR3 is 15 amino acids long. The V gene lost 3 bases and the J gene lost 2 bases, with 15 bases spanning the gap. Germline CDR1 reads SGHRS; CDR2 reads YFSETQ. This CDR3 is CASSSDSMRAYEQYF. The CDR3 bases are TGCGCCAGCAGCTCGGACAGCATGAGAGCCTACGAGCAGTACTTC. Filled out from reference TRBV5-1 and TRBJ2-7, the complete variable domain reads KAGVTQTPRYLIKTRGQQVTLSCSPISGHRSVSWYQQTPGQGLQFLFEYFSETQRNKGNFPGRFSGRQFSNSRSEMNVSTLELGDSALYLCASSSDSMRAYEQYFGPGTRLTVT.

The chain couples TRBV18 to TRBJ2-7; perhaps TRBD1 as D (6 bases). The V end was cut by 6 bases, the J end by 5 bases, with 14 bases between. The CDR3 spans 13 residues. Germline loops: CDR1 KGHSH, CDR2 LQKENI. CDR3 in amino acids: CASSLIGGNEQYF. CDR3 nucleotides: TGTGCCAGCTCCCTCATAGGGGGTAACGAGCAGTACTTC.

The CDR3 coding sequence is TGTGCCAGCAGTTTCGTCCCGCACGGCTTCGTAAGCTCCTACAATGAGCAGTTCTTC. Its translation is CASSFVPHGFVSSYNEQFF. The chain recombines TRBV12-3 or TRBV12-4 with TRBJ2-1; no clear D. The CDR3 extends over 19 amino acids. The V end lost 3 bases, the J end lost 0 bases, and 21 bases lay between the germline ends.

Only a few counts were recorded for this clonotype. The chain employs TRBV5-1 and TRBJ2-7; 7 positions match TRBD1. The CDR3 loop spans 15 amino acids. After removal of 0 bases from V and 6 bases from J, the junction contained 9 bases not matched to a gene. Germline assignment: CDR1 SGHRS and CDR2 YFSETQ. CDR3 protein: CASSLEVRGGGEQYF. The DNA of the CDR3 is TGCGCCAGCAGCTTGGAAGTAAGAGGGGGCGGCGAGCAGTACTTC.

Of note for this clonotype: One end of the junction is discordant with germline, which a read error may explain. The chain is built from TRBV6-5 and TRBJ2-1; 8 bases agree with TRBD1. CDR3 length: 15 residues. Germline V gene data show CDR1 as MNHEY and CDR2 as SVGAGI. In DNA, the CDR3 is TGTGCCAGCAGTGACTCCGGGACAGGCAATAATGAGCAGTTCTTC. Translation gives CASSDSGTGNNEQFF.

This clonotype was counted between two and nine times. The chain has TRBV20-1 and TRBJ2-3; 7 bases line up with TRBD2. V lost 2 bases to trimming and J lost 4 bases; unmatched junction nucleotides: 3. The CDR3 runs to 13 residues. The germline gives CDR1 DFQATT, CDR2 SNEGSKA (reference sequence). This CDR3 reads CSARPTSADTQYF. The CDR3 DNA follows: TGCAGTGCTAGACCTACTAGCGCAGATACGCAGTATTTT.

With regard to this clonotype: One end of the junction does not line up with germline, which may come from a read error. The chain recombines TRBV20-1 with TRBJ2-1; 8 nucleotides line up with TRBD2. The CDR3 totals 17 residues. The germline V gene encodes CDR1 DFQATT and CDR2 SNEGSKA (reference sequence). The CDR3, as DNA: TGCTGTGCTAGAGATACTGGCGGGAGGAGCTCCTACAATGAGCAGTTCTTC. As protein: CCARDTGGRSSYNEQFF.

This clonotype was counted between two and nine times. The chain has TRBV11-2 and TRBJ2-7; a possible D gene is TRBD2 (6 bases). Per germline, CDR1 SGHAT and CDR2 FQNNGV. Between the trimmed V and J ends, which lost 7 bases and 6 bases, there was a span of 22 bases. CDR3 length: 15 residues. The CDR3 coding sequence is TGTGCCAGCAAGGAGGGAGGTCGGACCTTTGCCGAGCAGTACTTC. It encodes CASKEGGRTFAEQYF.

The table lists this clonotype with a few counts. The rearrangement joins TRBV24-1 to TRBJ2-5; TRBD1 agrees at 12 bases. V lost 3 bases and J lost 6; bases outside the gene matches: 7. CDR3 size: 16 residues. Germline-derived CDR1 and CDR2 are KGHDR and SFDVKD. The CDR3 DNA reads as TGTGCCACCAGTGATAGGGACAGGGGGCTGGGAAAGACCCAGTACTTC. Translated, it gives CATSDRDRGLGKTQYF.

The chain combines TRBV6-1 with TRBJ2-3, with a tentative D call TRBD1 (6 bases). V lost 6 bases, J lost 8 bases, and 15 bases lay in between. Germline V gene lookup returns CDR1 MNHNS and CDR2 SASEGT. The CDR3 extends over 13 amino acids. The chain's CDR3 is CASSRLRGGTQYF. CDR3 bases: TGTGCCAGCAGCCGACTAAGAGGGGGTACGCAGTATTTT.

The J gene is TRBJ2-4, the V gene TRBV7-8; D might be TRBD1 (6 bases). V dropped 4 bases and J dropped 0 bases, with 10 bases sitting between them. The CDR3 runs to 15 residues. Germline CDR1 SGHVS, CDR2 FQNEAQ. The CDR3 nucleotides read TGTGCCAGCAGCTCGAACAGGGAAGCCAAAAACATTCAGTACTTC. Protein product: CASSSNREAKNIQYF. The full variable domain, its missing parts supplied by reference TRBV7-8 and TRBJ2-4, is GAGVSQSPRYKVAKRGQDVALRCDPISGHVSLFWYQQALGQGPEFLTYFQNEAQLDKSGLPSDRFFAERPEGSVSTLKIQRTQQEDSAVYLCASSSNREAKNIQYFGAGTRLSVL.

The V gene is TRBV7-2, the J gene TRBJ1-2, with 11 bases lining up with TRBD1. The V gene's germline CDR1 is SGHTA and CDR2 FQGNSA. The trim removed 1 base at V and 3 bases at J, leaving 1 base unmatched. This CDR3 spans 15 amino acids. CDR3 loop: CASSLGGQGDYGYTF. The CDR3 bases are TGTGCCAGCAGCTTAGGGGGACAGGGGGACTATGGCTACACCTTC.

The chain couples TRBV7-8 to TRBJ2-3; D remains ambiguous. The CDR3 has 11 residues. CDR1 SGHVS and CDR2 FQNEAQ come from the germline V gene. Trimming removed 4 bases from V and 5 bases from J, with 4 bases in between. The CDR3 nucleotides are TGTGCCAGCAGCTCGGTAGATACGCAGTATTTT. Amino acid sequence: CASSSVDTQYF.

The chain links TRBV6-1 to TRBJ2-2, with TRBD1 matching over 9 bases. Germline V gives CDR1 MNHNS, CDR2 SASEGT. The CDR3 is 16 amino acids. J lost 4 bases, V lost 7 bases, and 10 bases had no gene match. The CDR3 protein is CASTPTGTGTTGELFF. The CDR3 DNA sequence: TGTGCCAGCACCCCAACCGGGACAGGGACCACCGGGGAGCTGTTTTTT.

This clonotype was counted many times. This chain uses TRBV20-1 with TRBJ2-3; 7 bases agree with TRBD1. The V gene end was trimmed by 0 bases and the J gene end by 2 bases; junction bases not matched to a gene: 5. This CDR3 comprises 15 residues. Germline V gives CDR1 DFQATT, CDR2 SNEGSKA (reference sequence). The CDR3 is CSARDSDRATDTQYF. CDR3 in DNA: TGCAGTGCTAGAGACAGCGACAGGGCCACAGATACGCAGTATTTT.

The chain links TRBV20-1 to TRBJ2-7, with D unresolved. Germline-derived CDR1 and CDR2 are DFQATT and SNEGSKA (reference sequence). Trimming removed 0 bases from V and 6 bases from J, with 9 bases in between. The CDR3 is made up of 12 amino acids. The CDR3 protein is CSAREGRSEQYF. CDR3 DNA: TGCAGTGCTAGAGAAGGTCGATCCGAGCAGTACTTC.

This clonotype was counted once. The rearrangement links TRBV20-1 to TRBJ2-5; 8 bases agree with TRBD2. The CDR3 has 16 residues. Germline-derived CDR1 and CDR2 are DFQATT and SNEGSKA (reference sequence). Trimming took 3 bases from V and 5 from J; bases not matched to a gene: 14. The CDR3 region is CSASAFFGRAGETQYF. CDR3 nucleotides: TGCAGTGCTAGCGCCTTCTTCGGGAGGGCCGGGGAGACCCAGTACTTC.

This clonotype was seen more than once but under ten times. The chain recombines TRBV20-1 with TRBJ2-7; 8 bases map to TRBD1. V was clipped by 4 bases and J by 3 bases; unmatched bases: 11. The germline gives CDR1 DFQATT, CDR2 SNEGSKA (reference sequence). The CDR3 loop spans 15 amino acids. CDR3 loop: CSATPRTGPVYEQYF. CDR3 sequence (DNA): TGCAGTGCTACACCACGGACAGGGCCCGTCTACGAGCAGTACTTC.